This TCR beta chain was sequenced for a study of T cells in Graves' hyperthyroidism and ophthalmopathy. The CDR3 has 12 residues. The V and J ends lost 6 bases and 7 bases respectively, with 10 bases between them. The V gene's germline CDR1 is ENHRY and CDR2 SYGVKD. RNA transcripts provided the source from which TCR beta CDR3 regions were amplified. Carried out on the TCR CDR3, a first-round RT-PCR used the HTBI primer set. Via MiXCR, TCRdb re-called the multiplex PCR reads, giving one row per CDR3 protein. The table shows about 380,000 distinct CDR3 sequences, with about 14% occurring only once. This clonotype showed up many times.

The clonotype was recovered from a man aged 25 to 45 with Graves' hyperthyroidism that later progressed to Graves' ophthalmopathy. The chain carries TRBV10-3 and TRBJ1-5; a possible D gene is TRBD1 (5 bases). The source material was blood. Here the CDR3 DNA reads TGTGCCATCAGGGGGGAATCCCAGCCCCAGCATTTT. Its translation: CAIRGESQPQHF.